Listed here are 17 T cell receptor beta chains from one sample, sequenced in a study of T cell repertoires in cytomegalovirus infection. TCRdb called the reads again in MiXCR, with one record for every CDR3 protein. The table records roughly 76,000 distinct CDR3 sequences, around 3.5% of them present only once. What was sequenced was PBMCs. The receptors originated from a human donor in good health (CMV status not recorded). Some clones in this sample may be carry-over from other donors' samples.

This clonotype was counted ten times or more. For the CDR3, the DNA is TGTGCCAGCAACCTAGACATTCTGAACACTGAAGCTTTCTTT. This gives the protein CASNLDILNTEAFF. The V call is TRBV7-2, the J call TRBJ1-1; D call uncertain. Trimming removed 7 bases from V and 0 bases from J, with 12 bases in between. Germline CDR1 is SGHTA and CDR2 is FQGNSA. The CDR3 totals 14 residues.

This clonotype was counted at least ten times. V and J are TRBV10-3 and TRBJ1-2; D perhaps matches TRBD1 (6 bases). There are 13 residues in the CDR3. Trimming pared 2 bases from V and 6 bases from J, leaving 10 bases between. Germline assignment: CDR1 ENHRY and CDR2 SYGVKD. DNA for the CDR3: TGTGCCATCAGTGAGGGGAACAGGGATGGCTACACCTTC. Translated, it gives CAISEGNRDGYTF.

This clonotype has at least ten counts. The CDR3, as DNA: TGCAGCGTTGGACAGGGTGACACCGGGGAGCTGTTTTTT. Translated, it gives CSVGQGDTGELFF. The rearrangement joins TRBV29-1 to TRBJ2-2; TRBD1 agrees at 7 bases. The CDR3 loop spans 13 amino acids. In germline, CDR1 is SQVTM, CDR2 ANQGSEA. V trimming: 4 bases; J trimming: 3 bases; junction bases outside the gene matches: 2.

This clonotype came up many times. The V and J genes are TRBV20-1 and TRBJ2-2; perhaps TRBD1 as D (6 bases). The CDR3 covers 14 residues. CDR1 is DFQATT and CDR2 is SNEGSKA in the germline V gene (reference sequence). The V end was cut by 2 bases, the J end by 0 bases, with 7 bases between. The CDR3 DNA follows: TGCAGTGCTAGACAGGGGACGAACACCGGGGAGCTGTTTTTT. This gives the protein CSARQGTNTGELFF.

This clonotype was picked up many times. Here the CDR3 DNA reads TGTGCCAGCAGCTTGACTAGCTGGGCGAAGACCCAGTACTTC. Amino acids: CASSLTSWAKTQYF. The chain carries TRBV7-2 and TRBJ2-5, with 7 bases fitting TRBD2. The germline V gene encodes CDR1 SGHTA and CDR2 FQGNSA. The V gene end was trimmed by 3 bases and the J gene end by 6 bases; junction bases not matched to a gene: 7. The CDR3 spans 14 residues.

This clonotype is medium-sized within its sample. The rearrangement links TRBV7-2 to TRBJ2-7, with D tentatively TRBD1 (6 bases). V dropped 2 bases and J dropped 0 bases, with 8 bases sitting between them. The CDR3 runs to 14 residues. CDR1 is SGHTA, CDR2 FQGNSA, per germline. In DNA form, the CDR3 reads TGTGCCAGCAGCTTACAGGGGTTCTCCTACGAGCAGTACTTC. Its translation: CASSLQGFSYEQYF.

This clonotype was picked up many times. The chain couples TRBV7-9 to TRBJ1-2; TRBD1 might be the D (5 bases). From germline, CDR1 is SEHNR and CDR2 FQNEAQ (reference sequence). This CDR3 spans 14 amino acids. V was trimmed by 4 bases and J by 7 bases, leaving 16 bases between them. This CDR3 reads CASSSDGGSIGYTF. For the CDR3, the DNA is TGTGCCAGCAGCTCAGACGGGGGATCTATTGGCTACACCTTC.

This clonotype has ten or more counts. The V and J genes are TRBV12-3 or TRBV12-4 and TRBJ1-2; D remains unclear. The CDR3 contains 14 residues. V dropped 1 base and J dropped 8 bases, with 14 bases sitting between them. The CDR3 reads CASSLGTDPSGYTF. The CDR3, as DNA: TGTGCCAGCAGTTTAGGGACCGACCCCTCCGGCTACACCTTC.

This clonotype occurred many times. CDR3 loop: CASSLAPPGSGELFF. The CDR3 DNA sequence: TGTGCCAGCAGCTTAGCACCCCCGGGGTCCGGGGAGCTGTTTTTT. The chain carries TRBV7-2 and TRBJ2-2; D is possibly TRBD2 (5 bases). This CDR3 comprises 15 residues. The ends were cut back, 0 bases at V and 6 bases at J, with 11 bases in the middle. Looked up from germline, CDR1 is SGHTA and CDR2 is FQGNSA.

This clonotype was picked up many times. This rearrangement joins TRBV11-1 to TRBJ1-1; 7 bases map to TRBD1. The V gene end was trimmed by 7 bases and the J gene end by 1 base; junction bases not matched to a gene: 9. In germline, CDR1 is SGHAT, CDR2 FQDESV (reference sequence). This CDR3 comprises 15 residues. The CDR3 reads CASMDRLGTNTEAFF. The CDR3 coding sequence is TGTGCCAGCATGGACAGGCTGGGGACGAACACTGAAGCTTTCTTT.

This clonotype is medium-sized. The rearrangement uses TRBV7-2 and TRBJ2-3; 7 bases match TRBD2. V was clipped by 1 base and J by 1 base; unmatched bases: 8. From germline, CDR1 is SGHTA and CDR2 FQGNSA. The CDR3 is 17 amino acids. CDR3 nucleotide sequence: TGTGCCAGCAGCTTAGTTCTCCGGGGGGAACGCACAGATACGCAGTATTTT. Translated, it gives CASSLVLRGERTDTQYF.

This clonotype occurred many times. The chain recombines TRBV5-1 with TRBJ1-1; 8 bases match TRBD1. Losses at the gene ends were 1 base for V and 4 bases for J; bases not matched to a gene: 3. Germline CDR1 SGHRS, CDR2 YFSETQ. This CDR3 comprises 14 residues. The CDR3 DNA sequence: TGCGCCAGCAGCTTGCAGGGGGCGAGCACTGAAGCTTTCTTT. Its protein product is CASSLQGASTEAFF.

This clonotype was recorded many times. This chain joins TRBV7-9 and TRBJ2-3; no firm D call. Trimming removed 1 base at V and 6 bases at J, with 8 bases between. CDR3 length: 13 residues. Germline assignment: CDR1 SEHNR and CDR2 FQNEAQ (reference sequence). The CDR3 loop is CASSLDSRDTQYF. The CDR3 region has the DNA TGTGCCAGCAGCTTAGATTCAAGGGATACGCAGTATTTT.

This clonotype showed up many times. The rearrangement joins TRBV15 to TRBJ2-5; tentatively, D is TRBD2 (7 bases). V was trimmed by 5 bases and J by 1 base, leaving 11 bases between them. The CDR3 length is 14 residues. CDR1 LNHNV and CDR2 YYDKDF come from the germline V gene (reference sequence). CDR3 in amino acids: CATSGLGGQETQYF. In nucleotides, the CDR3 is TGTGCCACCAGCGGACTAGGGGGCCAAGAGACCCAGTACTTC.

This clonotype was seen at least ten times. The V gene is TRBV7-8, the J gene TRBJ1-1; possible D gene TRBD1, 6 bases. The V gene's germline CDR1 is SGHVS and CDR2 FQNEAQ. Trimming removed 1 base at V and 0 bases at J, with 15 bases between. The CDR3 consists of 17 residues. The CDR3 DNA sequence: TGTGCCAGCAGCTTAGGGGGGGCAGGATTCATGAACACTGAAGCTTTCTTT. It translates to CASSLGGAGFMNTEAFF.

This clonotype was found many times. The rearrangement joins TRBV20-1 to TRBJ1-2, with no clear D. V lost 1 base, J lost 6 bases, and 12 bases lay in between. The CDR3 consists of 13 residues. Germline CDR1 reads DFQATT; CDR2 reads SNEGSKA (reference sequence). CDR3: CSARVGRFNGYTF. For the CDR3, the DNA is TGCAGTGCTAGAGTGGGGAGATTCAATGGCTACACCTTC.

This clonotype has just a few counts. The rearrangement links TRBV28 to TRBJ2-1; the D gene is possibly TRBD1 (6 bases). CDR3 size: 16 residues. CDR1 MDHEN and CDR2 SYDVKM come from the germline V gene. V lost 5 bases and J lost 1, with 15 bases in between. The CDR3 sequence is CASSPAGASSYNEQFF. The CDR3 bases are TGTGCCAGCAGTCCAGCAGGGGCTTCATCCTACAATGAGCAGTTCTTC.